Sequencing of this T cell receptor beta chain was carried out in a study of tumour-infiltrating T cells in Burkitt lymphoma. Study context: Repertoire clonality predicted overall and progression-free survival.

V was pared by 0 bases and J by 4 bases, with 2 bases of the junction left unmatched. CDR3 length: 14 residues. The germline CDR1 and CDR2 sequences are SGDLS and YYNGEE. Sequencing was performed with immunoSEQ multiplex PCR; in TCRdb, only in-frame clones are kept and a portion is missing. The data contain around 13,000 clones, approximately 85% of them singletons. The chain is built from TRBV9 and TRBJ1-2; 8 bases map to TRBD1. Sequenced: tumor tissue. This sequence was found in a human donor with diffuse large B-cell lymphoma. CDR3 amino acids: CASSVDGQGYGYTF. CDR3 DNA: TGTGCCAGCAGCGTAGATGGACAGGGCTATGGCTACACCTTC.